This T cell receptor (beta chain) was found in a study of shared clonotypes between healthy human individuals. Sequencing used immunoSEQ multiplex PCR; TCRdb keeps in-frame clones, though not all of them. The sample yields millions of clones, 93% seen once. The germline V gene has CDR1 GTSNPN and CDR2 SVGIG (reference sequence). Trimming removed 1 base from V and 1 base from J, with 7 bases in between. The CDR3 length is 13 residues. On this clone: The sample holds other DNA sequences that translate to the same CDR3.

The chain recombines TRBV30 with TRBJ1-1; D remains unclear. Sample: naive CD4+ T cells from PBMCs. Subset denoted: CD45RA+ positively selected. The clonotype comes from a man in his late teens or twenties in good health. Some clones in this sample may be carry-over from other donors' samples. The CDR3 reads CAWSGTSNTEAFF. Written as DNA, the CDR3 is TGTGCCTGGAGTGGCACATCGAACACTGAAGCTTTCTTT.